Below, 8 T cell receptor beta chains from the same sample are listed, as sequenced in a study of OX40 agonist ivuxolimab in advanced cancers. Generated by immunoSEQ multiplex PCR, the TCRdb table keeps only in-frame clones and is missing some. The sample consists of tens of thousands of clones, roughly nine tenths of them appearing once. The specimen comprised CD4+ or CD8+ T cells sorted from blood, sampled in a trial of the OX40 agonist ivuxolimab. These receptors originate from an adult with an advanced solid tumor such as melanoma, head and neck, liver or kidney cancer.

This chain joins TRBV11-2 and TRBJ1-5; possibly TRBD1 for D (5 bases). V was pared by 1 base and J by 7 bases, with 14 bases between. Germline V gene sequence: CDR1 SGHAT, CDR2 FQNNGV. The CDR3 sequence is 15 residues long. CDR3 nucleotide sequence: TGTGCCAGCAGCTTAGGCCAGGGTATAAACCAGCCCCAGCATTTT. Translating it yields CASSLGQGINQPQHF.

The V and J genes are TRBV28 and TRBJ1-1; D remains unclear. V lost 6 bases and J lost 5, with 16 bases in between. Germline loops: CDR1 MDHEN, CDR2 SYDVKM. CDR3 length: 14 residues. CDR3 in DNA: TGTGCCAGCAGATCAAGAGGCAGATTGACTGAAGCTTTCTTT. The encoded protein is CASRSRGRLTEAFF.

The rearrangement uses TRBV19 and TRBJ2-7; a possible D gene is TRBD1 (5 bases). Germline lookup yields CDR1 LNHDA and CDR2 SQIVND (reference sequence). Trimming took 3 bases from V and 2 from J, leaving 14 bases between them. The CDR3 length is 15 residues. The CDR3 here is CASSISAGSTYEQYF. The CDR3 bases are TGTGCCAGTAGTATTTCGGCAGGGTCGACCTACGAGCAGTACTTC.

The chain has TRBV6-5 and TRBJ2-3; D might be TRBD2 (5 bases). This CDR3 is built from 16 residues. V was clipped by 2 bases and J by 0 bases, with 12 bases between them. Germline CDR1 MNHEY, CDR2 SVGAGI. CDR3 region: CASSYTRDPSTDTQYF. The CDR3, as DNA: TGTGCCAGCAGTTACACTAGGGATCCTAGCACAGATACGCAGTATTTT.

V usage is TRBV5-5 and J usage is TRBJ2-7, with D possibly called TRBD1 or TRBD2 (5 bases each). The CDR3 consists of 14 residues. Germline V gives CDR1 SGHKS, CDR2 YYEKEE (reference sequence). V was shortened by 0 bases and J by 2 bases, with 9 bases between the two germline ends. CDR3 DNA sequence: TGTGCCAGCAGCTTGGCCCAGGGAGCCTACGAGCAGTACTTC. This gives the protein CASSLAQGAYEQYF.

The CDR3 sequence is CASSPTSGESTDTQYF. As DNA, the CDR3 is TGTGCCAGCAGTCCGACTAGCGGGGAGAGCACAGATACGCAGTATTTT. The chain is built from TRBV6-4 and TRBJ2-3, with TRBD2 identical over 11 bases. CDR1 MRHNA and CDR2 SNTAGT come from the germline V gene. This CDR3 has 16 residues. J gave up 0 bases and V 5 bases, and 4 bases lay outside the gene matches.

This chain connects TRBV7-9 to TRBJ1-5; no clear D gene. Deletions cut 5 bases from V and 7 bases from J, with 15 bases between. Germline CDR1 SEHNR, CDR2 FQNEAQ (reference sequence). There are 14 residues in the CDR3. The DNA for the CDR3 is TGTGCCAGCAGCGTAGGCTCCACAGTCCAGCCCCAGCATTTT. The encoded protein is CASSVGSTVQPQHF.

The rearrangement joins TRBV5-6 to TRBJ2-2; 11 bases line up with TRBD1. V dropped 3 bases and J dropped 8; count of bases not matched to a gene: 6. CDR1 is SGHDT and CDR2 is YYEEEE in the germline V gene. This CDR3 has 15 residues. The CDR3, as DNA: TGTGCCAGCAGCTACCGGACAGGGGGCATGGGGGAGCTGTTTTTT. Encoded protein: CASSYRTGGMGELFF.